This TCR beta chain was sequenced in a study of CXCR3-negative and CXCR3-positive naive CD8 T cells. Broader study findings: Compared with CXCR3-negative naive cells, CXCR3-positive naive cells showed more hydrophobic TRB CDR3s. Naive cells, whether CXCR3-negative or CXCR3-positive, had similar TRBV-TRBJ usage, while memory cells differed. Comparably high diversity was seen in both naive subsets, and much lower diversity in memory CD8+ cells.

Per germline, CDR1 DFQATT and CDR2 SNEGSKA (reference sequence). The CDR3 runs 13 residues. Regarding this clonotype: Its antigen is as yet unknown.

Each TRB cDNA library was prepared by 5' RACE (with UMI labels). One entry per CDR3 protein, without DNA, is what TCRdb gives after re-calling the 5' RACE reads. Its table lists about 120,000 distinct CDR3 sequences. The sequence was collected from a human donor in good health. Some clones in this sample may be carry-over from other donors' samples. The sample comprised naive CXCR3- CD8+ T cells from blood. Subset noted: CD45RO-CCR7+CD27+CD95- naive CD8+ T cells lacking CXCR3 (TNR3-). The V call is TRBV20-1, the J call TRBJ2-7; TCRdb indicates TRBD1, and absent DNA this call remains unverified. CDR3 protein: CSALPGQGGEQYF.